This entry lists 9 T cell receptor beta chains sequenced from one sample in a study of blood T cell repertoires in COVID-19. Measured with immunoSEQ multiplex PCR; TCRdb has only the in-frame clones, and not every one. Here the sample spans hundreds of thousands of clones, around 80% being singletons. Material: PBMCs or T cells enriched from blood (not recorded which). These receptors were obtained from a man younger than 40 with acute COVID-19.

This clone has only one observation. This sequence joins TRBV27 and TRBJ1-1; D uncertain. The CDR3 length is 14 residues. Germline values: CDR1 MNHEY, CDR2 SMNVEV (reference sequence). Trimming cost V 2 bases and J 1 base, with 8 bases left between them. In nucleotides, the CDR3 is TGTGCCAGCAGTTTACAGGTTTCGAACACTGAAGCTTTCTTT. Translation: CASSLQVSNTEAFF.

The chain is built from TRBV28 and TRBJ2-5, with D uncertain. Trimming shortened V by 3 bases and J by 5 bases, and 4 bases separated the two germline ends. Germline V gene lookup returns CDR1 MDHEN and CDR2 SYDVKM. The CDR3 contains 11 residues. CDR3 DNA: TGTGCCAGCAGTTTCTTTGAGACCCAGTACTTC. Protein sequence: CASSFFETQYF.

The chain combines TRBV5-6 with TRBJ2-1; 8 nucleotides match TRBD2. CDR3 length: 15 amino acids. Germline V CDR1 and CDR2: SGHDT, YYEEEE. Trimming at V came to 4 bases and at J to 0 bases, leaving 3 bases not matched to a gene. The CDR3 nucleotides read TGTGCCAGCAGCCGCCTAGCGGGCTCCTACAATGAGCAGTTCTTC. This codes for CASSRLAGSYNEQFF.

The chain recombines TRBV5-4 with TRBJ2-1; 7 bases line up with TRBD1. Germline V gene sequence: CDR1 SGHNT, CDR2 YYREEE (reference sequence). The CDR3 sequence is 15 residues long. The junction had 4 bases not matched to a gene; V was cut back by 4 bases and J by 0 bases. This CDR3 reads CASSQQGYSYNEQFF. The CDR3 coding sequence is TGTGCCAGCAGCCAACAGGGGTACTCCTACAATGAGCAGTTCTTC.

In nucleotides, the CDR3 is TGTGCCAGTCAGGGACAGGGTAGATTCGGCAATCAGCCCCAGCATTTT. This gives the protein CASQGQGRFGNQPQHF. This chain connects TRBV19 to TRBJ1-5, with 9 bases lining up with TRBD1. CDR3 length: 16 residues. The germline V gene has CDR1 LNHDA and CDR2 SQIVND (reference sequence). The trim removed 8 bases at V and 2 bases at J, leaving 10 bases unmatched.

V and J are TRBV5-1 and TRBJ2-3; D is possibly TRBD2 (7 bases). The V end was cut by 3 bases, the J end by 6 bases, with 11 bases between. Germline V gives CDR1 SGHRS, CDR2 YFSETQ. The CDR3 has 13 residues. CDR3: CASSSRGADTQYF. As DNA, the CDR3 is TGCGCCAGCAGCTCTCGGGGGGCCGATACGCAGTATTTT.

The chain has TRBV29-1 and TRBJ2-5; possible D gene TRBD1, 6 bases. Germline assignment: CDR1 SQVTM and CDR2 ANQGSEA. Trimming took 8 bases from V and 5 from J, leaving 21 bases between them. The CDR3 covers 14 residues. CDR3 nucleotide sequence: TGCAGCTCGTCATCTACAGGGTTGTGGGAGACCCAGTACTTC. This sequence encodes CSSSSTGLWETQYF.

The sample holds one count of this clone. The V call is TRBV11-2, the J call TRBJ2-3, with TRBD2 matching 9 bases. This CDR3 is 16 amino acids long. Per germline, CDR1 SGHAT and CDR2 FQNNGV. Trimming at V came to 1 base and at J to 5 bases, leaving 7 bases not matched to a gene. The CDR3 here is CASSLVVGGGGDTQYF. The DNA for the CDR3 is TGTGCCAGCAGCTTAGTAGTTGGCGGGGGGGGAGATACGCAGTATTTT.

The genes are TRBV10-2 and TRBJ2-7; 9 bases map to TRBD1. The V gene end was trimmed by 5 bases and the J gene end by 5 bases; junction bases not matched to a gene: 7. Germline loops: CDR1 WSHSY, CDR2 SAAADI. The CDR3 contains 14 residues. CDR3 in DNA: TGCGCCAGCAGTCGGACAGGGGTAGGCCACGAGCAGTACTTC. Translating gives CASSRTGVGHEQYF.